The rows below give T cell receptor beta chains drawn from one sample of a study of T cells in Graves' hyperthyroidism and ophthalmopathy. TCRdb analysed the multiplex PCR reads with MiXCR anew, one entry per CDR3 protein. The profile shows under 300,000 distinct CDR3 sequences, 20% to 30% of them singletons. The sample consisted of blood. These receptors all come from a man between 35 and 55 years old with Graves' hyperthyroidism that later progressed to Graves' ophthalmopathy. CDR3s include the opening cysteine and the closing phenylalanine or tryptophan. Each record gives: CDR3 DNA, CDR3 protein, D gene, clone size, V gene, J gene, CDR3 length. The D gene is left open where the match is weak. Clone size is given for some rows only: seen once, a few or many times, or a class if the clone is expanded.

TGTGCCAGTAGTAATAGGGGGCCCGGGGAGCTGTTTTTT	CASSNRGPGELFF	TRBD1	many	TRBV19	TRBJ2-2	13
TGTGCCAGCAGTTACGCGACCTCCTACGAGCAGTACTTC	CASSYATSYEQYF	.	.	TRBV6-2/TRBV6-3	TRBJ2-7	13
TGTGCCAGCGACGGTCGGGAAGAGGCTACGAATAACTATGGCTACACCTTC	CASDGREEATNNYGYTF	.	many	TRBV11-2	TRBJ1-2	17
TGTGCCAGCAGTTACCTACTAGCGGGAGCCTTCGGGAACACCGGGGAGCTGTTTTTT	CASSYLLAGAFGNTGELFF	TRBD2	once	TRBV6-2/TRBV6-3	TRBJ2-2	19
TGTGCCAGCGATTATAAAAGTCCTACCACTGGAGCTTTCTTT	CASDYKSPTTGAFF	.	once	TRBV6-2/TRBV6-3	TRBJ1-1	14
TGTGCCAGCAGTTCCGGGACTAGCGGAGAGGTGGAGCAGTACTTC	CASSSGTSGEVEQYF	TRBD2	few	TRBV6-5	TRBJ2-7	15
TGCAGCGTTGCTATGGGCATTCACCCTCGCAAACGGAACTATGGCTACACCTTC	CSVAMGIHPRKRNYGYTF	.	many	TRBV29-1	TRBJ1-2	18
TGTGCCAGCTCACCGGACGGAAATAACTATGGCTACACCTTC	CASSPDGNNYGYTF	.	many	TRBV18	TRBJ1-2	14
TGTGCCAGCAGCTTGGGAGCGGACCGCCCCGGGGCCAACGTCCTGACTTTC	CASSLGADRPGANVLTF	.	many	TRBV5-5	TRBJ2-6	17
TGCAGCTCGAACACAGATACGCAGTATTTT	CSSNTDTQYF	.	many	TRBV29-1	TRBJ2-3	10
TGTGCCAGCAGCCGCCACCGGGCCAGAGACACTGAAGCTTTCTTT	CASSRHRARDTEAFF	.	many	TRBV7-9	TRBJ1-1	15
TGTGCCAGCAGCCCCAAACCAGCGGGGGGGTTCTACGAGCAGTACTTC	CASSPKPAGGFYEQYF	TRBD2	many	TRBV11-3	TRBJ2-7	16
TGTGCCAGCAGCCAGGGAACGGGAAATCAGCCCCAGCATTTT	CASSQGTGNQPQHF	.	many	TRBV3-1	TRBJ1-5	14
TGTGCCTTTGGGGGACCGGCCTTCACTGAAGCTTTCTTT	CAFGGPAFTEAFF	.	few	TRBV30	TRBJ1-1	13
TGTGCCAGCAGCCCAGGGGGGAAAGGGTCCTACGAGCAGTACTTC	CASSPGGKGSYEQYF	.	.	TRBV11-2	TRBJ2-7	15
TGTGCCAGCAACCATCCGGGACTAGCGGGGATCACCTACGAGCAGTACTTC	CASNHPGLAGITYEQYF	TRBD2	once	TRBV6-2/TRBV6-3	TRBJ2-7	17
TGTGCCAGCAGCTTAGGAGGCAGCGGGACAGGAGTAGAGGGCGGCTACACCTTC	CASSLGGSGTGVEGGYTF	TRBD1	.	TRBV11-2	TRBJ1-2	18
TGTGCCAGCAGTCAGTACAGGAGTGAAGAGACCCAGTACTTC	CASSQYRSEETQYF	.	.	TRBV6-5	TRBJ2-5	14
TGTGCCAGCAGTTTGGACGCTAGGAGCTACGAGCAGTACTTC	CASSLDARSYEQYF	.	.	TRBV27	TRBJ2-7	14
TGTGCCAGCAGCTCCCAACTCTCTGGGGCCAACGTCCTGACTTTC	CASSSQLSGANVLTF	.	many	TRBV7-3	TRBJ2-6	15
TGCGCCAGCAGCTTTGCGAGCGGGAGTCCCGACGAGCAGTACTTC	CASSFASGSPDEQYF	TRBD2	many	TRBV5-1	TRBJ2-7	15
TGTGCCAGCAGTGATGCCGGGGCCCAGTACTTC	CASSDAGAQYF	.	many	TRBV25-1	TRBJ2-5	11
TGTGCCAGCAGTAACCGAGCGGGAGCGGTCTACGAGCAGTACTTC	CASSNRAGAVYEQYF	TRBD2	many	TRBV12-3/TRBV12-4	TRBJ2-7	15
TGTGCCAGCAGCGTAGGACTAGCGGAGGACGGGGAGCTGTTTTTT	CASSVGLAEDGELFF	TRBD2	many	TRBV9	TRBJ2-2	15
TGCAGTGCTAGACCGATCAATCAGCCCCAGCATTTT	CSARPINQPQHF	.	many	TRBV20-1	TRBJ1-5	12
TGTGCCAGCAGTTTAGGGGGGACTCACCAGCCCCAGCATTTT	CASSLGGTHQPQHF	.	many	TRBV28	TRBJ1-5	14
TGTGCCAGCAGTTACTTATCGACAGGGGACACTGAAGCTTTCTTT	CASSYLSTGDTEAFF	TRBD1	few	TRBV6-5	TRBJ1-1	15
TGTGCCAGCAGCCAAGTGCAGCGGGATCCCTACGAGCAGTACTTC	CASSQVQRDPYEQYF	TRBD2	.	TRBV14	TRBJ2-7	15
TGCAGTGCTAGGATGGCGGGGGGGGCAGAGACCCAGTACTTC	CSARMAGGAETQYF	TRBD2	many	TRBV20-1	TRBJ2-5	14
TGTGCCAGCGGAGCAGGAAAATCTAACTATGGCTACACCTTC	CASGAGKSNYGYTF	.	few	TRBV28	TRBJ1-2	14
TGCGCCAGCAGCTTGGACTTCTCTGGAAACACCATATATTTT	CASSLDFSGNTIYF	.	many	TRBV5-1	TRBJ1-3	14
TGTGCCAGCAGTTTAATAGATAATTCACCCCTCCACTTT	CASSLIDNSPLHF	.	many	TRBV27	TRBJ1-6	13
TGCGCCAGCAGCCAAGACTACCGACAGGGCGGGACTGAAGCTTTCTTT	CASSQDYRQGGTEAFF	TRBD1	.	TRBV4-3	TRBJ1-1	16
TGTGCCAGTAGTGGCGGGGACGTCTACGAGCAGTACTTC	CASSGGDVYEQYF	.	many	TRBV19	TRBJ2-7	13
TGTGCCAGCAGCAAAGGAAAACGGGCAGGGGACACCGGGGAGCTGTTTTTT	CASSKGKRAGDTGELFF	.	many	TRBV3-1	TRBJ2-2	17
TGTGCCACCAGTGATCAAACTAGCGGGAGTTTCGAGCAGTACTTC	CATSDQTSGSFEQYF	TRBD2	many	TRBV24-1	TRBJ2-7	15
TGTGCCAGCAGCTTGGGGGGCAGCGAGATCTATGGCTACACCTTC	CASSLGGSEIYGYTF	.	.	TRBV7-8	TRBJ1-2	15
TGTGCCAGCAGTTTCCCCCGATTCCCCTCTGGCTACACCTTC	CASSFPRFPSGYTF	.	many	TRBV27	TRBJ1-2	14
TGTGCCAGCTCACGCTTGCTGACTAGCGGCGGCTCCTACGAGCAGTACTTC	CASSRLLTSGGSYEQYF	TRBD2	many	TRBV18	TRBJ2-7	17
TGCGCCAGCAGCCAACAGACTAGCGGGAGAGAAGAGACCCAGTACTTC	CASSQQTSGREETQYF	TRBD2	many	TRBV4-1	TRBJ2-5	16
TGTGCCAGCAGTGGGGGGTACAGGGAAGAGACCCAGTACTTC	CASSGGYREETQYF	.	once	TRBV28	TRBJ2-5	14
TGCGCCAGCAGCCCCGGACAGCTTTCTGGAAACACCATATATTTT	CASSPGQLSGNTIYF	.	many	TRBV5-1	TRBJ1-3	15
TGTGCCAGCAGTTTCCTAGGGGGCGATCCCTCACCCCTCCACTTT	CASSFLGGDPSPLHF	TRBD1	many	TRBV12-3/TRBV12-4	TRBJ1-6	15
TGCGCCAGCAGCTTGGAAAGGGAATGGTCACCCCTCCACTTT	CASSLEREWSPLHF	.	many	TRBV5-1	TRBJ1-6	14
TGTGCCAGCAGTTTCTGGACAGAAAGCACCTACACCTTC	CASSFWTESTYTF	.	once	TRBV28	TRBJ1-2	13
TGTGCCAGCACCATAACAATGAATCAGCCCCAGCATTTT	CASTITMNQPQHF	.	.	TRBV7-2	TRBJ1-5	13
TGTGCCAGTACCGAAAATAGAGGACAGCACTATGGCTACACCTTC	CASTENRGQHYGYTF	.	many	TRBV19	TRBJ1-2	15
TGTGCCAGCAACATACAGGGGGCGCGGGAAGCTTTCTTT	CASNIQGAREAFF	TRBD1	many	TRBV12-3/TRBV12-4	TRBJ1-1	13